This record looks at one TCR beta chain sequence and its context. This table comes from immunoSEQ multiplex PCR, and its TCRdb copy is limited to in-frame clones, with some not included. The data show about 140,000 clones, about 79% seen once. Trimming removed 1 base at V and 0 bases at J, with 10 bases between. The CDR3 extends over 15 amino acids. Germline loops: CDR1 SGHNT, CDR2 YYREEE (reference sequence). The sample comes from a study of blood T cell repertoires in COVID-19. Study summary: Both acute and convalescent COVID-19 samples were obtained from the United States, Italy and Spain. From T cells, B-cell-depleted T cells, or PBMCs came the material, which was cDNA or gDNA.

V and J are TRBV5-4 and TRBJ1-1, with a tentative D call TRBD1 (6 bases). Sequenced: peripheral blood. This receptor was taken from a woman of 80 years or more with active or convalescent COVID-19. The CDR3 spells CASSLPRQVNTEAFF. The DNA of the CDR3 is TGTGCCAGCAGCTTGCCCCGACAGGTGAACACTGAAGCTTTCTTT.